This T cell receptor beta chain derives from a study of control samples from healthy donors and cancer patients. The germline V gene encodes CDR1 SNHLY and CDR2 FYNNEI. The V end lost 4 bases, the J end lost 8 bases, and 11 bases lay between the germline ends. This CDR3 is built from 12 residues. Libraries were prepared by immunoSEQ multiplex PCR; TCRdb keeps only in-frame clonotypes and omits some of them. The sample includes some 150,000 clones, 96% seen only once; the top ten take approximately 1%. The origin of this receptor is a woman aged 25 to 39 in good health. Sequencing was performed on blood. The chain carries TRBV2 and TRBJ1-2; D not certain. CDR3 in DNA: TGTGCCAGCAGTGTGGAAGACTGGGGCTACACCTTC. Translated, it gives CASSVEDWGYTF. Based on the CDR3 plus reference TRBV2 and TRBJ1-2, the full variable domain is EPEVTQTPSHQVTQMGQEVILRCVPISNHLYFYWYRQILGQKVEFLVSFYNNEISEKSEIFDDQFSVERPDGSNFTLKIRSTKLEDSAMYFCASSVEDWGYTFGSGTRLTVV.